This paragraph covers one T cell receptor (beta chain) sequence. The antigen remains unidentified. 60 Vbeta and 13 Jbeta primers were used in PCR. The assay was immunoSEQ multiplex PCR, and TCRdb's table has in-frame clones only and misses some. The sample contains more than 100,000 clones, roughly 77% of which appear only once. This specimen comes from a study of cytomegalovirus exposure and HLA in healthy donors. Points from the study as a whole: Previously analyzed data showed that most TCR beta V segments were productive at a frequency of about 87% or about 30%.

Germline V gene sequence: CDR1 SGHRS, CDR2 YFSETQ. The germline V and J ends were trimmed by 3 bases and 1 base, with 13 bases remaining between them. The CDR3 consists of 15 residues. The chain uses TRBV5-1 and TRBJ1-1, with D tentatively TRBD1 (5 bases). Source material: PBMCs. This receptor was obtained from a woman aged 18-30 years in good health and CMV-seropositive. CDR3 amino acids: CASSWGVRPNTEAFF. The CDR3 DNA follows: TGCGCCAGCAGCTGGGGGGTACGGCCGAACACTGAAGCTTTCTTT.